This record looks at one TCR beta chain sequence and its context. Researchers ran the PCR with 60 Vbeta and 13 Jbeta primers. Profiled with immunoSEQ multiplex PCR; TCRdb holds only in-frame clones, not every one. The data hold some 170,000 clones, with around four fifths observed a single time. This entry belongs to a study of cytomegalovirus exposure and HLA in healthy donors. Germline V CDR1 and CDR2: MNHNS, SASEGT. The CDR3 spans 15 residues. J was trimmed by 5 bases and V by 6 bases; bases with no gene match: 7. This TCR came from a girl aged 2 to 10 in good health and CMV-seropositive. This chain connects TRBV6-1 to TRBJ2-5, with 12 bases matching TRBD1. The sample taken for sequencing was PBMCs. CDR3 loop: CASRRGTGGEETQYF. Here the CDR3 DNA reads TGTGCCAGCAGGAGAGGGACAGGGGGCGAGGAGACCCAGTACTTC.